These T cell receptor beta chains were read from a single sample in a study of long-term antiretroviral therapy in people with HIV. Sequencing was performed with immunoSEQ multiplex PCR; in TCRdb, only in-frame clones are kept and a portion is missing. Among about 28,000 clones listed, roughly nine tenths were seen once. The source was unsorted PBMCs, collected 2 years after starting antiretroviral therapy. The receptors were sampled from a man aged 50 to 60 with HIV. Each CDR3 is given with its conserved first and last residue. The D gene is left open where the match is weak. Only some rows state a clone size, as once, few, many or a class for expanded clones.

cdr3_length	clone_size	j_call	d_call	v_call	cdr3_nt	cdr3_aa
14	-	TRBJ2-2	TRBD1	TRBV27	TGTGCCAGCCGATGGGACAGGGTGGCCGGGGAGCTGTTTTTT	CASRWDRVAGELFF
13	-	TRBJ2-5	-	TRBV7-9	TGTGCCAGCAGCGCTGTAAGACCTATGACCCAGTACTTC	CASSAVRPMTQYF
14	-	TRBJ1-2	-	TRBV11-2	TGTGCCAGCAGCTTAGTGGTTGGGACCAATGGCTACACCTTC	CASSLVVGTNGYTF
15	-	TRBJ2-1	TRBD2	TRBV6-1	TGTGCCAGCACCAGGACTAGCGGGTTACAATACGAGCAGTTCTTC	CASTRTSGLQYEQFF
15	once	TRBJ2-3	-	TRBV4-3	TGCGCCAGCAGCCAAGAGGGCCCTTCTGGAGATACGCAGTATTTT	CASSQEGPSGDTQYF
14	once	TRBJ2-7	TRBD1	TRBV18	TGTGCCAGCTCCCAAGACAGGGGACCCCTCGAGCAGTACTTC	CASSQDRGPLEQYF
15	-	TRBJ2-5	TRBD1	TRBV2	TGTGCCAGCAGTGCCTCGGGACAGGGTTTTGTGACCCAGTACTTC	CASSASGQGFVTQYF
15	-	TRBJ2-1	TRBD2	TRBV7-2	TGTGCCAGCAGCTTCGGCGGGAGGGGTCCCCTTGGGCAGTTCTTC	CASSFGGRGPLGQFF
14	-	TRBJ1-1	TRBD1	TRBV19	TGTGCCAGTAGTGAAACAGGGGATAACACTGAAGCTTTCTTT	CASSETGDNTEAFF
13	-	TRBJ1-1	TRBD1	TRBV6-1	TGTGCCAGCAGTGGTAGGACAGGGATTGAAGCTTTCTTT	CASSGRTGIEAFF
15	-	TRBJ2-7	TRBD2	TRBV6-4	TGTGCCAGCAGTGAGAAGGCTAGCGGATCCTACGAGCAGTACTTC	CASSEKASGSYEQYF
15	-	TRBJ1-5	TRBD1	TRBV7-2	TGTGCCAGCAGCTTGGCGGGGACAGCCAATCAGCCCCAGCATTTT	CASSLAGTANQPQHF
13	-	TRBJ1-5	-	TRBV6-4	TGTGCCAGCAGTGACTGGTTTGGGGAGCCCCAGCATTTT	CASSDWFGEPQHF
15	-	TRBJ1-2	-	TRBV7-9	TGTGCCAGCAGCTTAAGCTCTTGGGGGAAGAGTGGCTACACCTTC	CASSLSSWGKSGYTF
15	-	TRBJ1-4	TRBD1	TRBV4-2	TGTGCCAGCAGCCACTCCGGGACAGATAATGAAAAACTGTTTTTT	CASSHSGTDNEKLFF
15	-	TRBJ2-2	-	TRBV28	TGTGCCAGCAGTTCCCCAGGGACAATAACCGGGGAGCTGTTTTTT	CASSSPGTITGELFF
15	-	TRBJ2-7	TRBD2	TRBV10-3	TGTGCCATCAGTGAGGCTAGCGGGAACTCCTACGAGCAGTACTTC	CAISEASGNSYEQYF
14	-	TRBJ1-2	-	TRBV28	TGTGCCAGCAGTTTAGTCGCGGGGGAGTATGGCTACACCTTC	CASSLVAGEYGYTF
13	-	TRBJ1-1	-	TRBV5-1	TGCGCCAGCAGCTTGGCCTTGGGATCTGAAGCTTTCTTT	CASSLALGSEAFF
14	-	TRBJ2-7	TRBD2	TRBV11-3	TGTGCCAGCAGTGGTCTAGCGGTCTCCTACGAGCAGTACTTC	CASSGLAVSYEQYF
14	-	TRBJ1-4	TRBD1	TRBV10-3	TGTGCCACCCAAACGGACAGGGGCAATGAAAAACTGTTTTTT	CATQTDRGNEKLFF
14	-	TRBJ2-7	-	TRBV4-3	TGCGCCAGCAGTTTGTCGAGCGGAGCTTACGAGCAGTACTTC	CASSLSSGAYEQYF
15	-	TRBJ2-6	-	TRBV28	TGTGCCAGCAGTTTATGGGGCTCTGGGGCCAACGTCCTGACTTTC	CASSLWGSGANVLTF
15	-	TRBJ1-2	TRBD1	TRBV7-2	TGTGCCAGCAGCCCCCGGACAGGGCGGGACTATGGCTACACCTTC	CASSPRTGRDYGYTF
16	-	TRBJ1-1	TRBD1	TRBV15	TGTGCCACCAGCAGAGATCCAGGGGGCAGGGACACTGAAGCTTTCTTT	CATSRDPGGRDTEAFF